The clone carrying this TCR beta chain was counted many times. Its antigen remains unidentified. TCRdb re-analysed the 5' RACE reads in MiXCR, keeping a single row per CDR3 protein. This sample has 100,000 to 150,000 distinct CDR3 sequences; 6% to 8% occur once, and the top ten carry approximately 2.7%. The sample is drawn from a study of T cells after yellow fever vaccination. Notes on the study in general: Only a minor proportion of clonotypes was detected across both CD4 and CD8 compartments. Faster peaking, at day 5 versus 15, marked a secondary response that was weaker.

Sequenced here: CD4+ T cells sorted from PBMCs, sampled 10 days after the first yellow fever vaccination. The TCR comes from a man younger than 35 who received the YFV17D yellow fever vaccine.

The CDR3 sequence: CASSTGSGTYEQYV. The CDR3 DNA reads as TGTGCCAGCAGTACCGGGTCGGGAACCTACGAGCAGTACGTC. The chain joins TRBV12-3 or TRBV12-4 to TRBJ2-7; weak D call: TRBD2 (5 bases). The CDR3 length is 14 residues. Trimming pared 5 bases from V and 2 bases from J, leaving 13 bases between.